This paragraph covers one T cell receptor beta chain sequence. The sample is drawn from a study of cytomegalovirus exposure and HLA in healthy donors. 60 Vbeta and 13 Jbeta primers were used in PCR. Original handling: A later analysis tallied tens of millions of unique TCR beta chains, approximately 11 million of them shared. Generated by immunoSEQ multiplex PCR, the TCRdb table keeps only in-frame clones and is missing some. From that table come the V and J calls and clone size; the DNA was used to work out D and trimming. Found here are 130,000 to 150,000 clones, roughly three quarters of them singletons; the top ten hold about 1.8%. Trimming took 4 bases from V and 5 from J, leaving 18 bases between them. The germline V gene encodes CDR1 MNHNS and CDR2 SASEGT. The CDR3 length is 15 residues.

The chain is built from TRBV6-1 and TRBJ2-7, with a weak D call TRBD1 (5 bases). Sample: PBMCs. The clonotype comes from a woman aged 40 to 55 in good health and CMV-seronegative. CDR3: CASSVALDSPDEQYF. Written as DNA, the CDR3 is TGTGCCAGCAGTGTTGCCCTCGACAGTCCGGACGAGCAGTACTTC.